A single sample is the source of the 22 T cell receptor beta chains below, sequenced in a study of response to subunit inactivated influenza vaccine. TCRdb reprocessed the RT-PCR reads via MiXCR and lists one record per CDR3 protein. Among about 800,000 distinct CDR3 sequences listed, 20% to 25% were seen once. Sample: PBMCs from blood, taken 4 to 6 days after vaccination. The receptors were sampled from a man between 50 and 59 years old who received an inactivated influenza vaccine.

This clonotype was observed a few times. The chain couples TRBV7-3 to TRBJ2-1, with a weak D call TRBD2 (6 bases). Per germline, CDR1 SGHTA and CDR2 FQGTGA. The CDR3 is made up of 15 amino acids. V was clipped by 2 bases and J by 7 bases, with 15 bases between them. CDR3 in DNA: TGTGCCAGCAGCTTATTTGGAGGGCCGGAAAATGAGCAGTTCTTC. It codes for CASSLFGGPENEQFF.

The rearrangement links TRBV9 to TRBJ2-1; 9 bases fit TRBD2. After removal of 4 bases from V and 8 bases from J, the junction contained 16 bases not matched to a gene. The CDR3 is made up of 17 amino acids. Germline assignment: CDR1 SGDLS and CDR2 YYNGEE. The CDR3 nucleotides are TGTGCCAGCAGCCCCGAGGTAGCGGGAGCAGGTTTGGATGAGCAGTTCTTC. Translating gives CASSPEVAGAGLDEQFF.

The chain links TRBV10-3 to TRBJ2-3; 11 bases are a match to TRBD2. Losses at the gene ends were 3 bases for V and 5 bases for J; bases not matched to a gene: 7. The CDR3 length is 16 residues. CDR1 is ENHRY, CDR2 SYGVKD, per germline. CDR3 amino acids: CAISDGLAGGGDTQYF. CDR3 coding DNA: TGTGCCATCAGTGACGGGCTAGCGGGGGGCGGAGATACGCAGTATTTT.

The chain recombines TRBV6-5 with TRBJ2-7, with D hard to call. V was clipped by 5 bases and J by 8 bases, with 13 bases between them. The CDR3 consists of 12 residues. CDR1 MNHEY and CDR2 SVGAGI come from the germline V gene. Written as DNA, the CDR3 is TGTGCCAGCAGTACCAATAACGAGAAGCAGTACTTC. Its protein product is CASSTNNEKQYF.

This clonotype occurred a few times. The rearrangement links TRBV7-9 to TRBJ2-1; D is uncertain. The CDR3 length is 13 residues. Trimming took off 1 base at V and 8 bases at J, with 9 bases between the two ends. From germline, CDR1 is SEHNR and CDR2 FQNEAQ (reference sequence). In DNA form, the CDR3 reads TGTGCCAGCAGCTTAGGAGCCCAATATGAGCAGTTCTTC. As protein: CASSLGAQYEQFF.

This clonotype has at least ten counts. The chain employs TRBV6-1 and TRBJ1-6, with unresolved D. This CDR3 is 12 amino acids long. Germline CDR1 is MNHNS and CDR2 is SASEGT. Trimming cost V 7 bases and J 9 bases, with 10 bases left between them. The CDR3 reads CASTDGPSPLHF. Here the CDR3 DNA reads TGTGCCAGCACTGACGGGCCTTCACCCCTCCACTTT.

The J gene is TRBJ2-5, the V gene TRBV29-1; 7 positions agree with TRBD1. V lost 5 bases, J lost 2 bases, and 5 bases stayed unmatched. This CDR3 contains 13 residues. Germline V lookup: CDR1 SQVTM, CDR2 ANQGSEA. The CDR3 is CSVRDSTQETQYF. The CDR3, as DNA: TGCAGCGTTAGGGACAGTACACAAGAGACCCAGTACTTC. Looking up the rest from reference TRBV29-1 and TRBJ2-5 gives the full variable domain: SAVISQKPSRDICQRGTSLTIQCQVDSQVTMMFWYRQQPGQSLTLIATANQGSEATYESGFVIDKFPISRPNLTFSTLTVSNMSPEDSSIYLCSVRDSTQETQYFGPGTRLLVL.

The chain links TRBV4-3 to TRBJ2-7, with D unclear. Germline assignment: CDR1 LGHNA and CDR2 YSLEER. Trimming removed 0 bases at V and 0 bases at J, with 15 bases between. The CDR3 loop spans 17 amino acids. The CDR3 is CASSQDLRELSSYEQYF. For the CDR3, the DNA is TGCGCCAGCAGCCAAGATTTGAGAGAACTGAGCTCCTACGAGCAGTACTTC.

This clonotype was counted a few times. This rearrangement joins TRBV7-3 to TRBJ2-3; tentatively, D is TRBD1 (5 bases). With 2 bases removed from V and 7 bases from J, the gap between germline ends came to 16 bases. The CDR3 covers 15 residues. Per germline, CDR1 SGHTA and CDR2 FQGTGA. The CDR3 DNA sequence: TGTGCCAGCAGCTTAGGGGCAGTGGGAACAAATACGCAGTATTTT. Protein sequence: CASSLGAVGTNTQYF.

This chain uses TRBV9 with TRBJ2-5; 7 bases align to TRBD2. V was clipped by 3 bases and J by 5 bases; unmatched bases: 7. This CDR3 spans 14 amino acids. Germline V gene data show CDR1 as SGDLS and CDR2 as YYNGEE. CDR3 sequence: CASSGGSAGETQYF. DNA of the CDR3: TGTGCCAGCAGCGGCGGGTCAGCGGGGGAGACCCAGTACTTC.

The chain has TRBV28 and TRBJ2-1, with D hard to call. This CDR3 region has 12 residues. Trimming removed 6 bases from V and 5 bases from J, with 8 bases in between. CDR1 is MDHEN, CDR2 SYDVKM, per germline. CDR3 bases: TGTGCCAGCAGGTTGGGCCACAATGAGCAGTTCTTC. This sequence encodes CASRLGHNEQFF.

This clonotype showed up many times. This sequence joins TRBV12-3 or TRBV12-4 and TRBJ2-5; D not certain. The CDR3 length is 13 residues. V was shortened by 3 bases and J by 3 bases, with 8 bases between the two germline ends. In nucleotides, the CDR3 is TGTGCCAGCAGTTTGAGTCAGAAAGAGACCCAGTACTTC. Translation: CASSLSQKETQYF.

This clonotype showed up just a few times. The CDR3, as DNA: TGTGCCAGCACTACGGGACCCGGGGGGAGAACGGACCAGTACTTC. The encoded protein is CASTTGPGGRTDQYF. The chain carries TRBV11-2 and TRBJ2-5, with 7 bases identical to TRBD2. Trimming at V came to 7 bases and at J to 10 bases, leaving 18 bases not matched to a gene. Germline V gene lookup returns CDR1 SGHAT and CDR2 FQNNGV. The CDR3 is made up of 15 amino acids.

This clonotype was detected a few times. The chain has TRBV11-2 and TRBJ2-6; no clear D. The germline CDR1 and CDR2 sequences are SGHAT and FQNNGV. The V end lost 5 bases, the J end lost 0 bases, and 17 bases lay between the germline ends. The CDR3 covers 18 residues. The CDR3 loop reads CASSPSAFVGSGANVLTF. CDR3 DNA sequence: TGTGCCAGCAGCCCCAGCGCCTTTGTGGGCTCTGGGGCCAACGTCCTGACTTTC.

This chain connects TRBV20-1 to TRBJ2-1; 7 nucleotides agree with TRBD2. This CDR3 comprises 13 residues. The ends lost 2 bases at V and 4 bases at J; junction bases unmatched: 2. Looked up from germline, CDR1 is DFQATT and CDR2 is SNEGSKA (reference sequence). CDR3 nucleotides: TGCAGTGCTAGACGGGAGGCATACAATGAGCAGTTCTTC. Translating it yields CSARREAYNEQFF.

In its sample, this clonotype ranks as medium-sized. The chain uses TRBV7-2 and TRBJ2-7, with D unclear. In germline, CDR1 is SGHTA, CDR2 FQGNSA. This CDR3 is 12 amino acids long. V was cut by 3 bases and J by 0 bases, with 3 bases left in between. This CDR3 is CASSLSSYEQYF. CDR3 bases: TGTGCCAGCAGCTTGAGCTCCTACGAGCAGTACTTC.

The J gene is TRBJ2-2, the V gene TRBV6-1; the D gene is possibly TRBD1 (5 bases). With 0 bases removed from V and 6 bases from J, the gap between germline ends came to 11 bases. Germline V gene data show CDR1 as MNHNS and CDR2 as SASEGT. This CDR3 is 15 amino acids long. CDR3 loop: CASSEASGRSGELFF. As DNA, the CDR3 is TGTGCCAGCAGTGAAGCTTCAGGGCGGTCCGGGGAGCTGTTTTTT.

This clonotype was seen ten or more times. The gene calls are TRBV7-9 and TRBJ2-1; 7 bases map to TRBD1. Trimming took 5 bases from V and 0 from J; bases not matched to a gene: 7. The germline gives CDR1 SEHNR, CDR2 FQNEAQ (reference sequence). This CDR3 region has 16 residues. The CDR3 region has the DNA TGTGCCAGCAGCCGGACGGACAGGTACTCCTACAATGAGCAGTTCTTC. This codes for CASSRTDRYSYNEQFF.

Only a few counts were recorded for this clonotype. The CDR3 DNA reads TGTGCCAGCAGCTTCATCGGCGGGAGCTCCTACAATGAGCAGTTCTTC. It specifies CASSFIGGSSYNEQFF. The rearrangement links TRBV7-2 to TRBJ2-1; 7 nucleotides match TRBD2. V dropped 3 bases and J dropped 0; count of bases not matched to a gene: 5. The CDR3 is 16 residues long. Per the germline V gene, CDR1 is SGHTA and CDR2 is FQGNSA.

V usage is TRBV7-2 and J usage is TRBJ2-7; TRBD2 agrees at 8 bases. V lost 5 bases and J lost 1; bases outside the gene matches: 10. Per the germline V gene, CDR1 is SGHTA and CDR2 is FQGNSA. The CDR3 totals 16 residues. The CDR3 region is CASSPRMGTSSYEQYF. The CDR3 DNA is TGTGCCAGCAGCCCCCGGATGGGGACTAGTTCCTACGAGCAGTACTTC.

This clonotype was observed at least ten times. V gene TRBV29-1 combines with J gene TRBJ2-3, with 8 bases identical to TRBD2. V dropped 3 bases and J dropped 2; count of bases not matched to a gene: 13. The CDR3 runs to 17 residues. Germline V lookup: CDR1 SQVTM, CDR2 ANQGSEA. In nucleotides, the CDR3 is TGCAGCGTTGACTGGGCGGGGGGCCTTCCTCCCACAGATACGCAGTATTTT. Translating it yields CSVDWAGGLPPTDTQYF.

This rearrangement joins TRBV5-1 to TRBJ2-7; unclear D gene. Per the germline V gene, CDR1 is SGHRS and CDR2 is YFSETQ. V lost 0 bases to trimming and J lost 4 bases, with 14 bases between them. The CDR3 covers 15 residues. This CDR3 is CASSLDTPNLYEQYF. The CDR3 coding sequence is TGCGCCAGCAGCTTGGACACACCAAATTTATACGAGCAGTACTTC.